The clone carrying this T cell receptor beta chain has ten or more counts. The data stem from a study of Graves' ophthalmopathy and Graves' hyperthyroidism. CDR3 length: 11 residues. V gave up 8 bases and J gave up 1 base, with 5 bases separating them. Germline CDR1 is MNHNS and CDR2 is SASEGT. RNA served as the template for amplifying TCR beta CDR3 regions. A first-round RT-PCR used HTBI primers, followed by a second-round multiplex PCR. TCRdb analysed the multiplex PCR reads with MiXCR anew, one entry per CDR3 protein. This sample yields roughly 500,000 distinct CDR3 sequences, of which approximately 15% are seen a single time; about a tenth belongs to the top ten. Moderate-to-severe activity, with CAS ≥3, NOSPECS ≥4 and duration under 3 months, characterized the donors with ophthalmopathy. Other autoimmune disease, uncontrolled infection, pregnancy and lactation led to exclusion. What supplied the PBMCs was roughly 11 ml of fresh peripheral blood.

The J gene is TRBJ2-5, the V gene TRBV6-1; D is uncertain. This receptor was identified in a woman aged 25 to 39 with Graves' ophthalmopathy. The sample comprised blood. The CDR3 bases are TGTGCCAGCGCATTCCAAGAGACCCAGTACTTC. As protein: CASAFQETQYF.